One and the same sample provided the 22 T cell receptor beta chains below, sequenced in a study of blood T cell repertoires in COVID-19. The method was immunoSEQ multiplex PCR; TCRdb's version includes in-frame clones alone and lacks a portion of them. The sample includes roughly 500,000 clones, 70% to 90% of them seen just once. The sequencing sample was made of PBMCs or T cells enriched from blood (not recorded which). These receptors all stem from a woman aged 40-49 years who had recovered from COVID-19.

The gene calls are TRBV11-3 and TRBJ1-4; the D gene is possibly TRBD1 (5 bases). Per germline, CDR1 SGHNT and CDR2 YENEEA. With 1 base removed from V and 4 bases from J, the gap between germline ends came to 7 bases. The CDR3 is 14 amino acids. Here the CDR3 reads CASSLARDNEKLFF. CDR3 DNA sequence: TGTGCCAGCAGCTTAGCCAGGGATAATGAAAAACTGTTTTTT.

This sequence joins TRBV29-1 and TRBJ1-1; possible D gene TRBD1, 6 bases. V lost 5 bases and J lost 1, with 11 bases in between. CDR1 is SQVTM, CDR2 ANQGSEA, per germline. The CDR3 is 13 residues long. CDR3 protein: CSVSDRWNTEAFF. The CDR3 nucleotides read TGCAGCGTTAGTGACAGGTGGAACACTGAAGCTTTCTTT.

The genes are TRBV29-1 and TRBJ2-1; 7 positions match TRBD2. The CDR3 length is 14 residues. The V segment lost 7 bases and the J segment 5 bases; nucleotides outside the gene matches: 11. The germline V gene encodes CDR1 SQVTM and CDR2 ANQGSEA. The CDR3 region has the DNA TGCAGCGGGCGGGGGAGCAAAACTAACAATGAGCAGTTCTTC. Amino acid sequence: CSGRGSKTNNEQFF.

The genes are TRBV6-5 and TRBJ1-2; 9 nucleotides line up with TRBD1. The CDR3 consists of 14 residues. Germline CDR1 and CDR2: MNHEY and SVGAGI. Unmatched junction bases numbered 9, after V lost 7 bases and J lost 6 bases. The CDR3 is CASTSGGQGHGYTF. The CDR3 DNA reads TGTGCCAGCACCTCAGGGGGACAGGGCCATGGCTACACCTTC.

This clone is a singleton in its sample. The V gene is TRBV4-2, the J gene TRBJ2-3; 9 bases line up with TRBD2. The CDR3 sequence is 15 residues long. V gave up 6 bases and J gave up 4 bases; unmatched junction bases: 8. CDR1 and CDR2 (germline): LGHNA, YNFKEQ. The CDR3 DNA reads TGTGCCAGCAGTCGACTAGCGGCGCCGGCAGATACGCAGTATTTT. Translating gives CASSRLAAPADTQYF.

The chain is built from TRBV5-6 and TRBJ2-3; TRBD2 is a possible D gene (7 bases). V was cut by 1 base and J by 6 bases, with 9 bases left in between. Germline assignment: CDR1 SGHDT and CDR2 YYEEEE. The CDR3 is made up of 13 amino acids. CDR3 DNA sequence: TGTGCCAGCAGCTTGCGGGGGGCGGATACGCAGTATTTT. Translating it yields CASSLRGADTQYF.

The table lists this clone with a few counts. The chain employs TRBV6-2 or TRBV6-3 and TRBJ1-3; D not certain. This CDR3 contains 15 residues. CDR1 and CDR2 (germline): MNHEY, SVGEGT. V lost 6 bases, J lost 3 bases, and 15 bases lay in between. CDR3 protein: CASSRPAGRGNTIYF. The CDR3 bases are TGTGCCAGCAGCCGGCCCGCGGGTCGTGGAAACACCATATATTTT.

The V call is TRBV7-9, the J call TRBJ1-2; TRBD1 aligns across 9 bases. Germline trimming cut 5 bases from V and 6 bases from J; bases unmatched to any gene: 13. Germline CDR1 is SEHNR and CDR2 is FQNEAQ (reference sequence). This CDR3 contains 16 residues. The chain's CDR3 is CASSLPLGDRADGYTF. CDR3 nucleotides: TGTGCCAGCAGCCTACCTTTAGGGGACAGGGCGGATGGCTACACCTTC.

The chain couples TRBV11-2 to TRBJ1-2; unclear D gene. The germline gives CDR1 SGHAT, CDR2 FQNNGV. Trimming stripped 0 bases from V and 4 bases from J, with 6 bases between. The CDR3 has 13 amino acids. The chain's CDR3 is CASSLDRIYGYTF. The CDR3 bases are TGTGCCAGCAGCTTAGACAGAATCTATGGCTACACCTTC.

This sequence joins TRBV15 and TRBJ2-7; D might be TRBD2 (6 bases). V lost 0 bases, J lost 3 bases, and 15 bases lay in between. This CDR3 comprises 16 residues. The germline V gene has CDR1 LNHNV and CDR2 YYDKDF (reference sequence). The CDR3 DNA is TGTGCCACCAGCAGAGATGTCCAGCGGGTAGGCTACGAGCAGTACTTC. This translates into CATSRDVQRVGYEQYF.

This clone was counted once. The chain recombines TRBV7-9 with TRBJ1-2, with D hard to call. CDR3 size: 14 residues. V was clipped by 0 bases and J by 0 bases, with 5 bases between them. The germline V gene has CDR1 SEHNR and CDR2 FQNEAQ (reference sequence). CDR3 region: CASSLATANYGYTF. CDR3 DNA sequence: TGTGCCAGCAGCTTAGCAACAGCTAACTATGGCTACACCTTC.

The CDR3 loop reads CASSSLGFATGRMGTEAFF. CDR3 nucleotide sequence: TGCGCCAGCAGCTCCTTGGGGTTTGCGACAGGGCGAATGGGCACTGAAGCTTTCTTT. This chain uses TRBV10-2 with TRBJ1-1, with 7 bases that match TRBD1. V gave up 6 bases and J gave up 4 bases; unmatched junction bases: 23. The CDR3 is 19 amino acids. CDR1 is WSHSY and CDR2 is SAAADI in the germline V gene.

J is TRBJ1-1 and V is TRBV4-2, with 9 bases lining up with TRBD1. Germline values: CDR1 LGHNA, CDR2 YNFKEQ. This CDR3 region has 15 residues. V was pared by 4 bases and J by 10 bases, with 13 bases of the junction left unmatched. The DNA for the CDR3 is TGTGCCAGCAGCCTGCGGGGACAGGGAATTTTAGGAGCTTTCTTT. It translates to CASSLRGQGILGAFF.

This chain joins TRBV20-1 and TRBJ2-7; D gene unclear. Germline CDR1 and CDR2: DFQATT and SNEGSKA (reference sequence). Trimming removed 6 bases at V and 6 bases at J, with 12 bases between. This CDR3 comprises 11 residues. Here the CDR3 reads CSADAGGEQYF. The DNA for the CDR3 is TGCAGTGCCGATGCTGGCGGCGAGCAGTACTTC.

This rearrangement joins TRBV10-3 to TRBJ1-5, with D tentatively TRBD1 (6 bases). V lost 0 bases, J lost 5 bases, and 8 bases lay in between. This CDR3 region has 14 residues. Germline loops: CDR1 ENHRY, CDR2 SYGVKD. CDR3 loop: CAISESDSYQPQHF. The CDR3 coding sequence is TGTGCCATCAGTGAGTCGGACAGCTATCAGCCCCAGCATTTT.

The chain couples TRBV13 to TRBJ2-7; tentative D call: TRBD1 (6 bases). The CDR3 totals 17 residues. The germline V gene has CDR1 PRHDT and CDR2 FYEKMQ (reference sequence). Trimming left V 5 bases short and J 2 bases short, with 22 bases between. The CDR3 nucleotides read TGTGCCAGCAGCGCCCGACAGGATGGGCTGGCCGCCTACGAGCAGTACTTC. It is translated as CASSARQDGLAAYEQYF.

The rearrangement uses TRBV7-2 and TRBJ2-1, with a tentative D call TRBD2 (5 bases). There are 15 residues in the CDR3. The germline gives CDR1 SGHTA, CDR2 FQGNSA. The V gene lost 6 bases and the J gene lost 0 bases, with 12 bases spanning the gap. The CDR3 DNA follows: TGTGCCAGCAGACGTAGCGAGAGCTCCTACAATGAGCAGTTCTTC. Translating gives CASRRSESSYNEQFF. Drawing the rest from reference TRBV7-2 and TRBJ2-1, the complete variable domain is GAGVSQSPSNKVTEKGKDVELRCDPISGHTALYWYRQSLGQGLEFLIYFQGNSAPDKSGLPSDRFSAERTGGSVSTLTIQRTQQEDSAVYLCASRRSESSYNEQFFGPGTRLTVL.

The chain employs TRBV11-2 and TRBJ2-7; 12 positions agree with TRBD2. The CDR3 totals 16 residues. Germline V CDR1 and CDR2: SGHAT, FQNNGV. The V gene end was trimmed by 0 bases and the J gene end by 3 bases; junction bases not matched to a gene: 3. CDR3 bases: TGTGCCAGCAGCTTAGATCTAGCGGGAGGGAGCTACGAGCAGTACTTC. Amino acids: CASSLDLAGGSYEQYF.

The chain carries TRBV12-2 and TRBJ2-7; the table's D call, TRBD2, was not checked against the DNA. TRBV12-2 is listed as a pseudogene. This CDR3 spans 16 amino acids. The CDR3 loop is CASRLEGLGYSYEQYF. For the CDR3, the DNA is TGTGCAAGTCGCTTAGAGGGACTAGGCTACTCCTACGAGCAGTACTTC.

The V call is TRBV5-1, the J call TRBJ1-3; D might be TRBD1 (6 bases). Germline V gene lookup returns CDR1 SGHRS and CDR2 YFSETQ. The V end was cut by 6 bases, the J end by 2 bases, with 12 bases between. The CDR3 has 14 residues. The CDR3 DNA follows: TGCGCCAGCACCCTACAGGGAGCTGGAAACACCATATATTTT. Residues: CASTLQGAGNTIYF. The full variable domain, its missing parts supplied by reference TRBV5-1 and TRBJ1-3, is KAGVTQTPRYLIKTRGQQVTLSCSPISGHRSVSWYQQTPGQGLQFLFEYFSETQRNKGNFPGRFSGRQFSNSRSEMNVSTLELGDSALYLCASTLQGAGNTIYFGEGSWLTVV.

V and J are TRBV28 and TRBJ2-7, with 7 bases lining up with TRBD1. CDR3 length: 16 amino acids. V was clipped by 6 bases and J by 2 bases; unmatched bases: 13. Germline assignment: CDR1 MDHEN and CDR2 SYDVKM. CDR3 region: CASSPTPGTETYEQYF. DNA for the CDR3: TGTGCCAGCAGCCCTACTCCCGGGACAGAGACCTACGAGCAGTACTTC. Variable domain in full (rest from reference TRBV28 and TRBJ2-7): DVKVTQSSRYLVKRTGEKVFLECVQDMDHENMFWYRQDPGLGLRLIYFSYDVKMKEKGDIPEGYSVSREKKERFSLILESASTNQTSMYLCASSPTPGTETYEQYFGPGTRLTVT.

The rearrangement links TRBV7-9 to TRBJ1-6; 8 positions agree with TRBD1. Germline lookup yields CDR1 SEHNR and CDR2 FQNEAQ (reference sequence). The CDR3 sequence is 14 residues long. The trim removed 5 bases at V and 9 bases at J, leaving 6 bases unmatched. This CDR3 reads CASSGGQESSPLHF. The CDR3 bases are TGTGCCAGCAGCGGGGGACAGGAGAGTTCACCCCTCCACTTT.